Below, 32 T cell receptor beta chains from the same sample are listed, as sequenced in a study of blood T cell repertoires in COVID-19. The assay was immunoSEQ multiplex PCR, and TCRdb's table has in-frame clones only and misses some. Here the sample spans around 81,000 clones, about 89% being singletons. The sample taken for sequencing was peripheral blood. The receptors were sampled from a woman in her sixties or seventies with acute or convalescent COVID-19.

The rearrangement joins TRBV13 to TRBJ2-7; D is perhaps TRBD1 (6 bases). V was trimmed by 7 bases and J by 8 bases, leaving 21 bases between them. The germline V gene encodes CDR1 PRHDT and CDR2 FYEKMQ (reference sequence). The CDR3 covers 14 residues. This CDR3 is CASTTRFSGTQQYF. In DNA form, the CDR3 reads TGTGCCAGCACCACCCGGTTTTCCGGGACACAGCAGTACTTC.

The rearrangement links TRBV28 to TRBJ2-3; 8 bases are shared with TRBD2. This CDR3 is 14 amino acids long. With V trimmed by 3 bases and J by 5 bases, 4 bases remained unmatched. Per germline, CDR1 MDHEN and CDR2 SYDVKM. This CDR3 reads CASSFAGGGDTQYF. CDR3 DNA sequence: TGTGCCAGCAGTTTTGCGGGGGGAGGAGATACGCAGTATTTT.

With respect to this clone: One junction end disagrees with the germline gene, perhaps due to a read error. This chain uses TRBV11-1 with TRBJ1-6; TRBD1 matches at 8 bases. Germline V CDR1 and CDR2: SGHAT, FQDESV (reference sequence). The CDR3 is 14 residues long. CDR3 region: CASSLGQGVSPLHF. The CDR3, as DNA: TGTGCCAGCAGTTTAGGACAGGGTGTTTCACCCCTCCACTTT.

This chain connects TRBV5-1 to TRBJ2-1; TRBD2 is a possible D gene (6 bases). The CDR3 covers 14 residues. Trimming cost V 6 bases and J 0 bases, with 10 bases left between them. Per germline, CDR1 SGHRS and CDR2 YFSETQ. Written as DNA, the CDR3 is TGCGCCAGCAATGGGGGGAGCTCCTACAATGAGCAGTTCTTC. This sequence encodes CASNGGSSYNEQFF.

The rearrangement joins TRBV28 to TRBJ1-1; no reliable D call. Germline values: CDR1 MDHEN, CDR2 SYDVKM. This CDR3 region has 15 residues. The V end was cut by 7 bases, the J end by 1 base, with 16 bases between. The CDR3 loop reads CASTEARMGNTEAFF. As DNA, the CDR3 is TGTGCCAGCACTGAGGCTAGGATGGGGAACACTGAAGCTTTCTTT.

The chain carries TRBV28 and TRBJ2-1; 14 bases agree with TRBD2. The CDR3 has 16 amino acids. The germline V gene encodes CDR1 MDHEN and CDR2 SYDVKM. With 4 bases clipped from V and 7 bases from J, the junction kept 6 bases outside the gene matches. The CDR3 reads CASSSLGLAGENEQFF. CDR3 bases: TGTGCCAGCAGTTCCCTGGGACTAGCGGGGGAGAATGAGCAGTTCTTC.

This clone was counted a few times. V gene TRBV10-1 combines with J gene TRBJ1-5; possible D gene TRBD1, 5 bases. V lost 6 bases and J lost 0, with 12 bases in between. The CDR3 has 15 residues. The V gene's germline CDR1 is WNHNN and CDR2 SYGVQD (reference sequence). For the CDR3, the DNA is TGCGCCAGCAGGGACACAGCCTTTAGCAATCAGCCCCAGCATTTT. Translating gives CASRDTAFSNQPQHF.

The chain employs TRBV5-6 and TRBJ2-5, with D possibly being TRBD1 (5 bases). The CDR3 length is 15 residues. V lost 0 bases to trimming and J lost 5 bases, with 14 bases between them. CDR1 and CDR2 (germline): SGHDT, YYEEEE. CDR3 DNA: TGTGCCAGCAGCTTGGGGGCAGGGTCGGTGGAGACCCAGTACTTC. Its protein product is CASSLGAGSVETQYF.

This chain joins TRBV19 and TRBJ1-6; a possible D gene is TRBD1 (5 bases). The CDR3 covers 16 residues. V lost 1 base to trimming and J lost 10 bases, with 17 bases between them. CDR1 LNHDA and CDR2 SQIVND come from the germline V gene (reference sequence). The CDR3 sequence is CASSIGDRGIGSPLHF. CDR3 coding DNA: TGTGCCAGTAGTATAGGAGACCGGGGGATTGGGTCACCCCTCCACTTT.

V usage is TRBV7-2 and J usage is TRBJ1-5; 10 bases are shared with TRBD1. The CDR3 sequence is 15 residues long. Per germline, CDR1 SGHTA and CDR2 FQGNSA. The trim removed 5 bases at V and 6 bases at J, leaving 7 bases unmatched. In nucleotides, the CDR3 is TGTGCCAGCAGCCTCCAGACAGGGGGCACTCAGCCCCAGCATTTT. It yields the protein CASSLQTGGTQPQHF.

V gene TRBV29-1 combines with J gene TRBJ2-7, with 11 positions matching TRBD2. The CDR3 loop spans 14 amino acids. Germline CDR1 is SQVTM and CDR2 is ANQGSEA. With 6 bases clipped from V and 6 bases from J, the junction kept 10 bases outside the gene matches. The CDR3, as DNA: TGCAGCGTGATACTAGCGGGAGTGGTCGTCGAGCAGTACTTC. Its protein product is CSVILAGVVVEQYF.

This clone was recorded a few times. This chain links TRBV4-2 with TRBJ1-2; D might be TRBD1 (6 bases). Germline V lookup: CDR1 LGHNA, CDR2 YNFKEQ. Trimming stripped 0 bases from V and 4 bases from J, with 9 bases between. This CDR3 comprises 14 residues. The DNA for the CDR3 is TGTGCCAGCAGCCAAGACCGGGACACCTATGGCTACACCTTC. Amino acid sequence: CASSQDRDTYGYTF.

The CDR3 nucleotides read TGCGCCAGCAGCTTCTGGACTAGCGGGGCTCAGAATGAGCAGTTCTTC. It codes for CASSFWTSGAQNEQFF. This chain uses TRBV5-1 with TRBJ2-1, with 12 bases fitting TRBD2. Germline CDR1 reads SGHRS; CDR2 reads YFSETQ. The CDR3 is 16 amino acids. The V gene end was trimmed by 2 bases and the J gene end by 7 bases; junction bases not matched to a gene: 7.

DNA for the CDR3: TGTGCCAGCAGTCGGACAGGGGGTAGCAACGAGCAGTACTTC. It encodes CASSRTGGSNEQYF. The chain is built from TRBV6-2 or TRBV6-3 and TRBJ2-7; 10 positions match TRBD1. Germline assignment: CDR1 MNHEY and CDR2 SVGEGT. The V gene end was trimmed by 5 bases and the J gene end by 5 bases; junction bases not matched to a gene: 6. The CDR3 totals 14 residues.

The CDR3, as DNA: TGTGCCAGCAGTTCCCGGGACAATCAGCCCCAGCATTTT. Its translation is CASSSRDNQPQHF. The rearrangement joins TRBV6-2 or TRBV6-3 to TRBJ1-5; D ambiguous. The germline CDR1 and CDR2 sequences are MNHEY and SVGEGT. V was shortened by 4 bases and J by 3 bases, with 7 bases between the two germline ends. The CDR3 runs 13 residues.

The CDR3 here is CATSDTGTGVNEQFF. In nucleotides, the CDR3 is TGTGCCACCAGTGATACAGGGACAGGGGTCAATGAGCAGTTCTTC. This chain connects TRBV24-1 to TRBJ2-1; 10 bases are a match to TRBD1. V gave up 3 bases and J gave up 6 bases; unmatched junction bases: 4. Germline values: CDR1 KGHDR, CDR2 SFDVKD. This CDR3 spans 15 amino acids.

This clone has just one count. The chain employs TRBV2 and TRBJ1-6, with 8 bases identical to TRBD1. CDR3 length: 14 residues. Losses at the gene ends were 2 bases for V and 9 bases for J; bases not matched to a gene: 3. Looked up from germline, CDR1 is SNHLY and CDR2 is FYNNEI. The chain's CDR3 is CASSEQGAGSPLHF. The DNA of the CDR3 is TGTGCCAGCAGTGAACAGGGGGCAGGTTCACCCCTCCACTTT.

The J gene is TRBJ2-1, the V gene TRBV2; 9 bases align to TRBD1. This CDR3 is built from 15 residues. Germline CDR1 SNHLY, CDR2 FYNNEI. Unmatched junction bases numbered 7, after V lost 2 bases and J lost 8 bases. This CDR3 reads CASSETGQGAYEQFF. DNA of the CDR3: TGTGCCAGCAGTGAAACGGGACAGGGTGCGTATGAGCAGTTCTTC.

The chain couples TRBV7-2 to TRBJ2-7, with 8 positions matching TRBD2. Germline-derived CDR1 and CDR2 are SGHTA and FQGNSA. The CDR3 is 15 residues long. J gave up 6 bases and V 0 bases, and 7 bases lay outside the gene matches. The CDR3 spells CASSLAGRESAEQYF. The DNA for the CDR3 is TGTGCCAGCAGCTTAGCCGGGAGGGAGTCGGCCGAGCAGTACTTC.

This clone was found once. V and J are TRBV2 and TRBJ2-3; perhaps TRBD2 as D (6 bases). The CDR3 spans 16 residues. Trimming stripped 3 bases from V and 0 bases from J, with 13 bases between. The V gene's germline CDR1 is SNHLY and CDR2 FYNNEI. CDR3: CASSDIGLLSTDTQYF. CDR3 in DNA: TGTGCCAGCAGTGACATAGGACTACTCAGCACAGATACGCAGTATTTT.

This clone was observed a single time. The chain couples TRBV6-5 to TRBJ1-1, with D tentatively TRBD1 (5 bases). The V gene's germline CDR1 is MNHEY and CDR2 SVGAGI. This CDR3 contains 12 residues. V was clipped by 9 bases and J by 9 bases, with 17 bases between them. The CDR3 nucleotides read TGTGCCAGTCGATTACAGGACAATAAAGCTTTCTTT. The encoded protein is CASRLQDNKAFF.

This clone was detected a few times. In nucleotides, the CDR3 is TGTGCCAGCAGCGTAGACACTGGAGATTCACCCCTCCACTTT. Its translation: CASSVDTGDSPLHF. The chain links TRBV9 to TRBJ1-6; unclear D gene. The CDR3 totals 14 residues. CDR1 SGDLS and CDR2 YYNGEE come from the germline V gene. V lost 0 bases to trimming and J lost 8 bases, with 9 bases between them.

The chain uses TRBV21-1 and TRBJ2-7; the D segment call TRBD1 is taken from the table without a DNA check. TRBV21-1 is a pseudogene segment. This CDR3 is 14 amino acids long. CDR3 sequence (DNA): TGTGCCAGACAGCTGAGACAGAACTACTACGAGCAGTACTTC. Translated: CARQLRQNYYEQYF.

This rearrangement joins TRBV3-1 (or the pseudogene TRBV3-2) to TRBJ1-3; D is unresolved. Germline V gene sequence: CDR1 LGHDT, CDR2 YNNKEL (reference sequence). The CDR3 consists of 14 residues. Deletions cut 6 bases from V and 0 bases from J, with 9 bases between. The CDR3 region is CASSLGFSGNTIYF. The CDR3, as DNA: TGTGCCAGCAGTCTGGGCTTCTCTGGAAACACCATATATTTT.

This clone appeared once. The chain recombines TRBV7-2 with TRBJ1-3; no clear D gene. Germline CDR1 and CDR2: SGHTA and FQGNSA. The CDR3 covers 17 residues. Trimming shortened V by 3 bases and J by 2 bases, and 17 bases separated the two germline ends. CDR3 in amino acids: CASSFSLGREAGNTIYF. DNA of the CDR3: TGTGCCAGCAGCTTCTCTTTGGGGAGAGAGGCTGGAAACACCATATATTTT.

This chain connects TRBV7-2 to TRBJ2-7, with no clear D. The germline V gene encodes CDR1 SGHTA and CDR2 FQGNSA. The CDR3 has 13 residues. V lost 1 base and J 3 bases, leaving 7 bases between the germline ends. CDR3 sequence: CASSLGLGYEQYF. The CDR3 DNA sequence: TGTGCCAGCAGCTTAGGTCTCGGCTACGAGCAGTACTTC.

The rearrangement joins TRBV4-3 to TRBJ1-2, with TRBD1 as a possible D gene (5 bases). The CDR3 is made up of 13 amino acids. V was pared by 1 base and J by 4 bases, with 7 bases between. Germline CDR1 and CDR2: LGHNA and YSLEER. CDR3 nucleotide sequence: TGCGCCAGCAGCCAAGGGCAGGGCTATGGCTACACCTTC. Translating gives CASSQGQGYGYTF.

The V and J genes are TRBV5-1 and TRBJ2-2; 7 bases are a match to TRBD1. Germline CDR1 SGHRS, CDR2 YFSETQ. The ends lost 4 bases at V and 5 bases at J; junction bases unmatched: 8. The CDR3 runs 15 residues. CDR3 nucleotides: TGCGCCAGCAGCAAGGGACAGCGCCCAACCGGGGAGCTGTTTTTT. Its protein is CASSKGQRPTGELFF.

The chain links TRBV6-2 or TRBV6-3 to TRBJ1-1, with a tentative D call TRBD1 (5 bases). V dropped 4 bases and J dropped 3 bases, with 12 bases sitting between them. Germline lookup yields CDR1 MNHEY and CDR2 SVGEGT. CDR3 length equals 14 residues. The CDR3 loop is CASSFQGKDTEAFF. The CDR3 DNA reads TGTGCCAGCAGTTTCCAGGGTAAGGACACTGAAGCTTTCTTT.

The gene calls are TRBV27 and TRBJ2-1; weak D call: TRBD1 (5 bases). Germline V gene lookup returns CDR1 MNHEY and CDR2 SMNVEV (reference sequence). Trimming left V 5 bases short and J 5 bases short, with 19 bases between. The CDR3 has 16 residues. In DNA, the CDR3 is TGTGCCAGCAGTGCAATTTCAGGGTACCCCGACAATGAGCAGTTCTTC. This sequence encodes CASSAISGYPDNEQFF.

This clone occurred a few times. The chain employs TRBV5-1 and TRBJ1-6, with TRBD1 matching over 10 bases. V dropped 1 base and J dropped 7; count of bases not matched to a gene: 5. The germline V gene has CDR1 SGHRS and CDR2 YFSETQ. The CDR3 has 16 residues. The CDR3 spells CASSLLPGQGNSPLHF. CDR3 nucleotides: TGCGCCAGCAGCTTGTTACCGGGACAGGGGAATTCACCCCTCCACTTT.

This chain uses TRBV7-8 with TRBJ1-1; possible D gene TRBD1, 6 bases. Looked up from germline, CDR1 is SGHVS and CDR2 is FQNEAQ. V was pared by 5 bases and J by 4 bases, with 14 bases between. The CDR3 is 14 residues long. Here the CDR3 reads CASSPGTSVTEAFF. In nucleotides, the CDR3 is TGTGCCAGCAGCCCGGGGACATCCGTCACTGAAGCTTTCTTT.